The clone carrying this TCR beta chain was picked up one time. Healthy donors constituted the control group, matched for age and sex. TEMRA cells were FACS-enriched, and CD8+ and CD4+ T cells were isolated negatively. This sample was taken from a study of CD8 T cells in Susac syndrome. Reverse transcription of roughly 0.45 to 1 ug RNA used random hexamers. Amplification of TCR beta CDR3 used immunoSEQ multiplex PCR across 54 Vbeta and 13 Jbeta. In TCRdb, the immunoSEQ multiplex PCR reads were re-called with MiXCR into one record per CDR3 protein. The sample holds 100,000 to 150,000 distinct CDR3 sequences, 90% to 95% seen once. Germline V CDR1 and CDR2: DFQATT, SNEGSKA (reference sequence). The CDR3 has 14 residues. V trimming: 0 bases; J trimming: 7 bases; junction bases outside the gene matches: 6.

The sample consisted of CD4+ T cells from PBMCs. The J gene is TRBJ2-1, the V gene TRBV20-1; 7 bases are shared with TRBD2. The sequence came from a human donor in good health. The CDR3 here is CSARDSGGSNEQFF. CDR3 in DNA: TGCAGTGCTAGAGACTCGGGGGGTTCAAATGAGCAGTTCTTC.